A selection of T cell receptor beta chains follows, all from one sample in a study of shared clonotypes between healthy human individuals. Repertoires were generated with immunoSEQ multiplex PCR, while TCRdb's copy carries only in-frame clones and drops some. The sample gives about 2.4 million clones, around nine tenths of which show up once; over 0.12% is in the top ten. What was sequenced was naive CD4+ T cells sorted from blood. These receptors originate from a man aged 18 to 30 in good health. The CDR3 runs from the conserved cysteine through the conserved F or W. The D gene is left open where the match is weak. Rows give clone size only sometimes, using once, few, many, or a class for an expanded clone.

d_gene | j_gene | v_gene | abundance | CDR3aa | CDR3nt
NA | TRBJ1-5 | TRBV5-1 | NA | CASNTNRASNQPQHF | TGCGCCAGCAACACTAACAGGGCTAGCAATCAGCCCCAGCATTTT
TRBD1 | TRBJ1-5 | TRBV6-6 | NA | CASSYPGQGANQPQHF | TGTGCCAGCAGTTACCCCGGACAGGGGGCGAATCAGCCCCAGCATTTT
NA | TRBJ2-7 | TRBV5-1 | NA | CASSLDAVPYEQYF | TGCGCCAGCAGCTTGGACGCCGTTCCCTACGAGCAGTACTTC
NA | TRBJ2-7 | TRBV2 | NA | CASSDWPSATYEQYF | TGTGCCAGCAGCGACTGGCCGTCCGCCACCTACGAGCAGTACTTC
TRBD2 | TRBJ2-3 | TRBV10-1 | once | CASSDLAAGQAGTQYF | TGCGCCAGCAGTGACCTAGCGGCGGGCCAGGCGGGTACGCAGTATTTT
NA | TRBJ2-7 | TRBV18 | NA | CASLEGRTYEQYF | TGTGCCAGCTTAGAAGGACGGACCTACGAGCAGTACTTC
NA | TRBJ1-4 | TRBV30 | once | CAWGLEIEKLFF | TGTGCCTGGGGACTCGAGATTGAAAAACTGTTTTTT
NA | TRBJ2-7 | TRBV5-4 | NA | CASSLDLNPKYF | TGTGCCAGCAGCCTTGACCTTAATCCGAAGTACTTC
TRBD2 | TRBJ2-2 | TRBV19 | NA | CASSIVSGGHTGELFF | TGTGCCAGTAGTATAGTTAGCGGGGGCCACACCGGGGAGCTGTTTTTT
TRBD1 | TRBJ2-5 | TRBV5-6 | NA | CASSQTQGVETQYF | TGTGCCAGCAGCCAGACGCAGGGGGTCGAGACCCAGTACTTC
NA | TRBJ2-5 | TRBV7-7 | NA | CASSSGQFQGTQYF | TGTGCTAGCAGCTCCGGACAGTTTCAAGGGACCCAGTACTTC
NA | TRBJ2-6 | TRBV5-6 | once | CASSLQGPPGANVLTF | TGTGCCAGCAGCTTGCAGGGTCCCCCTGGGGCCAACGTCCTGACTTTC
TRBD1 | TRBJ2-1 | TRBV28 | NA | CASSWPGQLYNEQFF | TGTGCCAGCAGTTGGCCGGGACAGCTATACAATGAGCAGTTCTTC
NA | TRBJ2-5 | TRBV9 | NA | CASSVSSGAQETQYF | TGTGCCAGCAGCGTATCGTCGGGGGCCCAAGAGACCCAGTACTTC
NA | TRBJ1-1 | TRBV29-1 | NA | CSVDRAGTEAFF | TGCAGCGTTGATCGAGCGGGCACTGAAGCTTTCTTT
TRBD2 | TRBJ2-7 | TRBV19 | NA | CASSDTGTSGRLEQYF | TGTGCCAGTAGTGATACCGGGACTAGCGGGAGGCTCGAGCAGTACTTC
NA | TRBJ1-1 | TRBV21-1 | NA | CASSKEVRKGENTEAFF | TGTGCCAGCAGCAAAGAAGTAAGGAAGGGGGAAAACACTGAAGCTTTCTTT
NA | TRBJ1-1 | TRBV4-1 | NA | CASRRGQSEAFF | TGCGCCAGCAGGCGCGGGCAGTCTGAAGCTTTCTTT
NA | TRBJ1-2 | TRBV6-5 | once | CASSTDKRGYTF | TGTGCCAGCAGTACGGACAAGAGGGGCTACACCTTC
NA | TRBJ2-2 | TRBV5-1 | NA | CASSLAGRVDTGELFF | TGCGCCAGCAGCTTGGCCGGCAGGGTTGACACCGGGGAGCTGTTTTTT
TRBD2 | TRBJ2-7 | TRBV7-2 | NA | CASSLGLAGALYEQYF | TGTGCCAGCAGCTTAGGGTTAGCGGGAGCCCTCTACGAGCAGTACTTC
TRBD2 | TRBJ2-3 | TRBV30 | NA | CARGDPGTSGSFTDTQYF | TGTGCCCGGGGGGACCCAGGGACTAGCGGGAGTTTCACAGATACGCAGTATTTT
NA | TRBJ1-6 | TRBV9 | NA | CASSVGPIGVDSPLHF | TGTGCCAGCAGCGTAGGGCCCATCGGGGTGGATTCACCCCTCCACTTT
NA | TRBJ1-1 | TRBV6-5 | NA | CASSRQREAFF | TGTGCCAGCAGCAGACAGAGGGAAGCTTTCTTT
NA | TRBJ1-2 | TRBV11-2 | NA | CASSRQAYYGYTF | TGTGCCAGCAGCCGACAGGCCTACTATGGCTACACCTTC
TRBD2 | TRBJ2-5 | TRBV9 | NA | CASSPRTSGSPETQYF | TGTGCCAGCAGCCCTCGGACTAGCGGGAGCCCAGAGACCCAGTACTTC
NA | TRBJ2-7 | TRBV18 | NA | CASSPRQREAQEQYF | TGTGCCAGCTCACCAAGACAGAGGGAGGCACAGGAGCAGTACTTC
NA | TRBJ2-3 | TRBV30 | NA | CAWVPLGLAVTDTQYF | TGTGCCTGGGTCCCCCTGGGTTTGGCTGTCACAGATACGCAGTATTTT
NA | TRBJ2-3 | TRBV7-9 | once | CASSLGYLVYTDTQYF | TGTGCCAGCAGCTTAGGGTATTTGGTTTACACAGATACGCAGTATTTT
TRBD1 | TRBJ2-5 | TRBV7-9 | NA | CASSRVSGTASGWGTQYF | TGTGCCAGCAGCCGAGTATCCGGGACAGCGAGCGGATGGGGGACCCAGTACTTC
NA | TRBJ2-7 | TRBV7-9 | once | CASSRESGVYEQYF | TGTGCCAGCAGCAGGGAGTCGGGGGTCTACGAGCAGTACTTC
NA | TRBJ1-6 | TRBV6-6 | NA | CASSPAGGPSPLHF | TGTGCCAGCAGTCCCGCCGGGGGCCCGTCACCCCTCCACTTT
NA | TRBJ2-7 | TRBV27 | NA | CASSPIRRTDYEQYF | TGTGCCAGCAGTCCAATACGCAGGACAGATTACGAGCAGTACTTC
TRBD1 | TRBJ1-2 | TRBV25-1 | NA | CASSESGQGAGGYTF | TGTGCCAGCAGTGAATCGGGACAGGGGGCTGGTGGCTACACCTTC
NA | TRBJ2-7 | TRBV29-1 | NA | CSAGLINSYEQYF | TGCAGCGCGGGACTCATTAACTCCTACGAGCAGTACTTC
TRBD2 | TRBJ2-7 | TRBV5-1 | NA | CASSGREVGTYEQYF | TGCGCCAGCAGCGGCCGGGAGGTTGGGACCTACGAGCAGTACTTC
NA | TRBJ2-7 | TRBV28 | NA | CASSFGPGPSDGSYEQYF | TGTGCCAGCAGTTTTGGTCCAGGGCCATCCGATGGCTCCTACGAGCAGTACTTC
NA | TRBJ1-4 | TRBV27 | NA | CASSLSSAFGHKRLGEKLFF | TGTGCCAGCAGTTTATCCTCCGCCTTTGGACACAAGCGCCTAGGTGAAAAACTGTTTTTT
NA | TRBJ2-7 | TRBV10-1 | NA | CASSESPSGSSYEQYF | TGCGCCAGCAGTGAGTCTCCCTCGGGCAGCTCCTACGAGCAGTACTTC
TRBD1 | TRBJ2-7 | TRBV11-2 | few | CASSSNRGPYEQYF | TGTGCCAGCAGCTCGAACAGGGGGCCCTACGAGCAGTACTTC
NA | TRBJ1-2 | TRBV30 | once | CAWSEGGFNGYTF | TGTGCCTGGAGTGAGGGGGGGTTCAATGGCTACACCTTC
TRBD2 | TRBJ2-7 | TRBV5-1 | NA | CASSPSAAGRNEQYF | TGCGCCAGCAGCCCCTCCGCAGCGGGAAGGAATGAGCAGTACTTC
TRBD1 | TRBJ2-1 | TRBV6-1 | NA | CASKDRVTSYNEQFF | TGTGCCAGCAAGGACAGGGTCACTTCTTACAATGAGCAGTTCTTC
NA | TRBJ1-1 | TRBV7-2 | NA | CASSLVAGGNTEAFF | TGTGCCAGCAGCTTAGTAGCAGGAGGGAACACTGAAGCTTTCTTT
NA | TRBJ1-4 | TRBV5-4 | NA | CASSLEAGRLDEKLFF | TGTGCCAGCAGCTTGGAGGCAGGCCGACTTGATGAAAAACTGTTTTTT
TRBD2 | TRBJ2-7 | TRBV5-4 | NA | CASSLRTSGGLHEQYF | TGTGCCAGCAGCCTTCGGACTAGCGGGGGTCTACACGAGCAGTACTTC
TRBD1 | TRBJ2-5 | TRBV13 | NA | CASSVGTGVQETQYF | TGTGCCAGCAGCGTGGGGACAGGAGTTCAAGAGACCCAGTACTTC
TRBD1 | TRBJ1-3 | TRBV7-2 | NA | CASSPGTASGNTIYF | TGTGCCAGCAGTCCCGGGACAGCCTCTGGAAACACCATATATTTT
NA | TRBJ1-1 | TRBV10-3 | NA | CAISEYQGNTEAFF | TGTGCCATCAGTGAGTACCAGGGGAACACTGAAGCTTTCTTT
NA | TRBJ2-1 | TRBV2 | NA | CASSGGSVASNEQFF | TGTGCCAGCAGTGGCGGAAGCGTGGCTAGCAATGAGCAGTTCTTC
TRBD2 | TRBJ2-1 | TRBV5-4 | NA | CASSLRTSGSLEQFF | TGTGCCAGCAGCTTACGGACTAGCGGGAGCCTTGAGCAGTTCTTC
TRBD2 | TRBJ2-1 | TRBV13 | NA | CASRRSGRVTYNEQFF | TGTGCCAGCAGGCGTAGCGGGAGGGTAACTTACAATGAGCAGTTCTTC
TRBD1 | TRBJ1-1 | TRBV18 | few | CASSQGQGGTEAFF | TGTGCCAGCTCACAGGGACAGGGGGGCACTGAAGCTTTCTTT
NA | TRBJ2-4 | TRBV27 | NA | CASSPDGGRTGRNIQYF | TGTGCCAGCAGTCCTGATGGGGGGCGCACGGGGAGGAACATTCAGTACTTC
NA | TRBJ1-2 | TRBV2 | few | CASSESNYGYTF | TGTGCCAGCAGTGAAAGTAACTATGGCTACACCTTC